A single sample is the source of the 32 T cell receptor beta chains below, sequenced in a study of blood T cell repertoires in COVID-19. Generated by immunoSEQ multiplex PCR, the TCRdb table keeps only in-frame clones and is missing some. The sample has around 140,000 clones, approximately 90% seen once; the top ten hold more than 15%. Sequenced material: peripheral blood. These receptors were taken from a man aged 45-60 years with active or convalescent COVID-19.

J is TRBJ2-3 and V is TRBV3-1 (or the pseudogene TRBV3-2), with 9 bases matching TRBD2. Germline V gene data show CDR1 as LGHDT and CDR2 as YNNKEL (reference sequence). The V and J ends lost 2 bases and 0 bases, in that order; junction bases with no gene match: 0. The CDR3 is made up of 15 amino acids. CDR3 sequence reads: CASSQTSGSTDTQYF. The CDR3 DNA follows: TGTGCCAGCAGCCAAACTAGCGGGAGCACAGATACGCAGTATTTT.

In this sample, this clone turned up once. The chain employs TRBV7-2 and TRBJ2-5, with 12 nucleotides matching TRBD2. Trimming at V came to 1 base and at J to 1 base, leaving 4 bases not matched to a gene. CDR3 length: 17 residues. CDR1 is SGHTA, CDR2 FQGNSA, per germline. CDR3 loop: CASSLEPSGRAQETQYF. The DNA for the CDR3 is TGTGCCAGCAGCTTAGAACCTAGCGGGAGGGCCCAAGAGACCCAGTACTTC.

This clone was counted once. V usage is TRBV24-1 and J usage is TRBJ2-1, with D unclear. The CDR3 runs to 16 residues. Germline V gives CDR1 KGHDR, CDR2 SFDVKD. V dropped 3 bases and J dropped 9 bases, with 20 bases sitting between them. The CDR3 region is CATSDRSQANVGEQFF. The CDR3 DNA reads TGTGCCACCAGTGATCGTTCCCAGGCCAATGTCGGTGAGCAGTTCTTC.

The DNA of the CDR3 is TGTGCCAGCCGACCAGCGGTAGCGGGGTTCTACGAGCAGTACTTC. Its translation is CASRPAVAGFYEQYF. The chain uses TRBV6-5 and TRBJ2-7; TRBD2 agrees at 8 bases. J lost 3 bases, V lost 8 bases, and 12 bases had no gene match. The germline CDR1 and CDR2 sequences are MNHEY and SVGAGI. This CDR3 spans 15 amino acids.

This clone was picked up a small number of times. Germline and junction disagree at one end, which may indicate a read error. The chain couples TRBV10-1 to TRBJ2-2; TRBD2 is a possible D gene (6 bases). The length of the CDR3 is 18 residues. CDR1 is WNHNN, CDR2 SYGVQD, per germline (reference sequence). CDR3 sequence: CATSTAGFGIPPTGELFF. The CDR3 nucleotides are TGCGCCACCAGTACCGCGGGGTTCGGTATCCCCCCCACCGGGGAGCTGTTTTTT.

This chain links TRBV5-5 with TRBJ1-2; 8 positions agree with TRBD1. The junction had 6 bases not matched to a gene; V was cut back by 3 bases and J by 5 bases. This CDR3 has 14 residues. CDR1 SGHKS and CDR2 YYEKEE come from the germline V gene (reference sequence). DNA of the CDR3: TGTGCCAGCAGCTATGGACAGGGCATATATGGCTACACCTTC. The encoded protein is CASSYGQGIYGYTF.

V usage is TRBV5-1 and J usage is TRBJ2-5, with D maybe TRBD2 (6 bases). The CDR3 consists of 13 residues. V dropped 5 bases and J dropped 5 bases, with 13 bases sitting between them. CDR1 and CDR2 (germline): SGHRS, YFSETQ. CDR3 bases: TGCGCCAGCAGTTGGGGGGAGGTGGAGACCCAGTACTTC. Translating it yields CASSWGEVETQYF.

This chain connects TRBV12-3 or TRBV12-4 to TRBJ2-1, with 8 bases fitting TRBD2. CDR3 length: 13 amino acids. V lost 7 bases, J lost 5 bases, and 4 bases stayed unmatched. The CDR3 DNA follows: TGTGCCAGCACTCGTAGCGGGGACAATGAGCAGTTCTTC. Protein: CASTRSGDNEQFF.

This chain links TRBV7-2 with TRBJ2-7; 8 bases line up with TRBD1. The CDR3 spans 18 residues. Germline V lookup: CDR1 SGHTA, CDR2 FQGNSA. Unmatched junction bases numbered 15, after V lost 2 bases and J lost 3 bases. CDR3 coding DNA: TGTGCCAGCAGCTTACAACAGAGGCAGGGGGCGAGTTTCTACGAGCAGTACTTC. Protein: CASSLQQRQGASFYEQYF. Filled out from reference TRBV7-2 and TRBJ2-7, the complete variable domain reads GAGVSQSPSNKVTEKGKDVELRCDPISGHTALYWYRQSLGQGLEFLIYFQGNSAPDKSGLPSDRFSAERTGGSVSTLTIQRTQQEDSAVYLCASSLQQRQGASFYEQYFGPGTRLTVT.

V and J are TRBV9 and TRBJ2-1; TRBD2 aligns across 8 bases. CDR1 is SGDLS and CDR2 is YYNGEE in the germline V gene. V lost 4 bases, J lost 7 bases, and 10 bases stayed unmatched. This CDR3 comprises 15 residues. Written as DNA, the CDR3 is TGTGCCAGCAGCCCCCCCCGGGGGGGTAGGAATGAGCAGTTCTTC. Its translation is CASSPPRGGRNEQFF.

This chain joins TRBV15 and TRBJ2-6; the D gene is possibly TRBD1 (6 bases). The CDR3 sequence is 15 residues long. Looked up from germline, CDR1 is LNHNV and CDR2 is YYDKDF (reference sequence). The V end lost 4 bases, the J end lost 2 bases, and 9 bases lay between the germline ends. CDR3 amino acids: CATSTTGTGANVLTF. CDR3 in DNA: TGTGCCACCAGCACTACAGGGACTGGGGCCAACGTCCTGACTTTC.

The rearrangement joins TRBV19 to TRBJ1-1; 12 bases align to TRBD1. The CDR3 consists of 16 residues. V trimming: 3 bases; J trimming: 7 bases; junction bases outside the gene matches: 9. CDR1 and CDR2 from the germline V gene are LNHDA and SQIVND (reference sequence). The CDR3 region is CASSMGRRDRGREAFF. The CDR3 bases are TGTGCCAGTAGTATGGGAAGGCGGGACAGGGGGCGTGAAGCTTTCTTT.

The chain uses TRBV5-1 and TRBJ2-7; 7 nucleotides align to TRBD1. Trimming cost V 4 bases and J 6 bases; bases outside gene matches: 13. Germline CDR1 reads SGHRS; CDR2 reads YFSETQ. The CDR3 runs 15 residues. CDR3 in amino acids: CASSPSTGPTFEQYF. The CDR3 DNA follows: TGCGCCAGCAGCCCTTCGACAGGGCCTACGTTCGAGCAGTACTTC.

The genes are TRBV5-4 and TRBJ2-2; 7 bases map to TRBD1. V trimming: 4 bases; J trimming: 4 bases; junction bases outside the gene matches: 7. There are 15 residues in the CDR3. CDR1 SGHNT and CDR2 YYREEE come from the germline V gene (reference sequence). Here the CDR3 DNA reads TGTGCCAGCAGCCGACAGGGTGCACTCACCGGGGAGCTGTTTTTT. It codes for CASSRQGALTGELFF.

V usage is TRBV3-1 (or the pseudogene TRBV3-2) and J usage is TRBJ2-4; no definite D call. The germline V gene encodes CDR1 LGHDT and CDR2 YNNKEL (reference sequence). Trimming pared 2 bases from V and 9 bases from J, leaving 14 bases between. The CDR3 spans 14 residues. This CDR3 reads CASSQSPPTGIQYF. The DNA of the CDR3 is TGTGCCAGCAGCCAAAGTCCCCCAACGGGCATTCAGTACTTC.

The V and J genes are TRBV5-1 and TRBJ1-1; 8 nucleotides match TRBD1. This CDR3 contains 14 residues. V shed 3 bases, J shed 5 bases, and the junction held 6 bases outside the gene matches. Germline V gene lookup returns CDR1 SGHRS and CDR2 YFSETQ. As DNA, the CDR3 is TGCGCCAGCAGCTCTGGACAGGGTATGACTGAAGCTTTCTTT. Its protein is CASSSGQGMTEAFF.

The chain couples TRBV12-5 to TRBJ1-1; D remains ambiguous. Germline CDR1 LGHNT, CDR2 FRNRAP. V was shortened by 1 base and J by 5 bases, with 5 bases between the two germline ends. The CDR3 sequence is 12 residues long. CDR3 DNA: TGTGCTAGTGGTTTGGGGCCTACTGAAGCTTTCTTT. This gives the protein CASGLGPTEAFF.

Only a few counts were recorded for this clone. The chain employs TRBV18 and TRBJ1-1, with 8 nucleotides matching TRBD1. Germline V gene sequence: CDR1 KGHSH, CDR2 LQKENI. V lost 3 bases and J lost 6; bases outside the gene matches: 12. CDR3 length: 16 residues. The chain's CDR3 is CASSPREDRVGAEAFF. CDR3 bases: TGTGCCAGCTCACCTAGGGAGGACAGGGTGGGGGCTGAAGCTTTCTTT.

The rearrangement uses TRBV5-6 and TRBJ2-5; 9 nucleotides agree with TRBD1. The V and J ends lost 4 bases and 1 base, in that order; junction bases with no gene match: 11. The CDR3 sequence is 17 residues long. The germline V gene has CDR1 SGHDT and CDR2 YYEEEE. The CDR3 DNA reads as TGTGCCAGCAGCGCAGCGGGACAGGGCCGGCCCCAAGAGACCCAGTACTTC. Protein: CASSAAGQGRPQETQYF.

V is TRBV6-1 and J is TRBJ2-3; a possible D gene is TRBD2 (7 bases). Germline CDR1 MNHNS, CDR2 SASEGT. This CDR3 spans 15 amino acids. The V end was cut by 8 bases, the J end by 0 bases, with 15 bases between. CDR3 in DNA: TGTGCCAGCGGGTTAGGGGGGGTTAGCACAGATACGCAGTATTTT. Translating it yields CASGLGGVSTDTQYF.

The chain has TRBV28 and TRBJ2-1; D is uncertain. The germline V gene has CDR1 MDHEN and CDR2 SYDVKM. Trimming took off 4 bases at V and 0 bases at J, with 10 bases between the two ends. The CDR3 runs 15 residues. As DNA, the CDR3 is TGTGCCAGCAGTTCGTTGCAGTCCTCCTACAATGAGCAGTTCTTC. The encoded protein is CASSSLQSSYNEQFF. Looking up the rest from reference TRBV28 and TRBJ2-1 gives the full variable domain: DVKVTQSSRYLVKRTGEKVFLECVQDMDHENMFWYRQDPGLGLRLIYFSYDVKMKEKGDIPEGYSVSREKKERFSLILESASTNQTSMYLCASSSLQSSYNEQFFGPGTRLTVL.

This chain joins TRBV19 and TRBJ1-1; TRBD1 might be the D (5 bases). The V and J ends lost 7 bases and 0 bases respectively, with 12 bases between them. The germline CDR1 and CDR2 sequences are LNHDA and SQIVND (reference sequence). The length of the CDR3 is 14 residues. CDR3 DNA: TGTGCCAGTACCGTCAGGGCGGTGAACACTGAAGCTTTCTTT. It codes for CASTVRAVNTEAFF. The full variable domain, in which reference TRBV19 and TRBJ1-1 provide the parts outside the CDR3, is DGGITQSPKYLFRKEGQNVTLSCEQNLNHDAMYWYRQDPGQGLRLIYYSQIVNDFQKGDIAEGYSVSREKKESFPLTVTSAQKNPTAFYLCASTVRAVNTEAFFGQGTRLTVV.

This clone is a singleton in its sample. The rearrangement links TRBV18 to TRBJ1-1; a possible D gene is TRBD1 (6 bases). Germline V lookup: CDR1 KGHSH, CDR2 LQKENI. This CDR3 is built from 13 residues. V was clipped by 2 bases and J by 5 bases, with 9 bases between them. This CDR3 reads CASSPKGGTEAFF. In DNA, the CDR3 is TGTGCCAGCTCACCAAAGGGGGGGACTGAAGCTTTCTTT.

This sequence joins TRBV3-1 (or the pseudogene TRBV3-2) and TRBJ1-2; the match to TRBD1 covers 8 bases. The CDR3 is made up of 15 amino acids. The V segment lost 3 bases and the J segment 4 bases; nucleotides outside the gene matches: 7. Germline V CDR1 and CDR2: LGHDT, YNNKEL (reference sequence). CDR3 DNA: TGTGCCAGCAGCCAGGCACAGGGGGAGGCCTATGGCTACACCTTC. It codes for CASSQAQGEAYGYTF.

This clone was seen a few times. The rearrangement joins TRBV4-3 to TRBJ2-3; weak D call: TRBD2 (6 bases). This CDR3 is built from 18 residues. V was shortened by 4 bases and J by 6 bases, with 26 bases between the two germline ends. CDR1 and CDR2 (germline): LGHNA, YSLEER. The CDR3 DNA is TGCGCCAGCAGCCCACTATTGACGACTAGAGGTCTTAGGGATACGCAGTATTTT. This gives the protein CASSPLLTTRGLRDTQYF.

The chain has TRBV3-1 (or the pseudogene TRBV3-2) and TRBJ2-1; 11 nucleotides agree with TRBD2. The CDR3 runs to 15 residues. CDR1 LGHDT and CDR2 YNNKEL come from the germline V gene (reference sequence). V dropped 7 bases and J dropped 6; count of bases not matched to a gene: 8. CDR3 protein: CASTRRLAGLNEQFF. The CDR3 DNA is TGTGCCAGCACTCGTAGACTAGCGGGACTCAATGAGCAGTTCTTC.

The chain employs TRBV7-8 and TRBJ2-1; perhaps TRBD1 as D (5 bases). CDR3 length: 15 amino acids. Per the germline V gene, CDR1 is SGHVS and CDR2 is FQNEAQ. Between the trimmed V and J ends, which lost 5 bases and 1 base, there was a span of 12 bases. The CDR3: CASSAAGSSYNEQFF. DNA for the CDR3: TGTGCCAGCAGCGCTGCAGGGTCGTCCTACAATGAGCAGTTCTTC.

This clone came up once. The chain couples TRBV15 to TRBJ1-2; D is possibly TRBD1 (5 bases). CDR1 and CDR2 from the germline V gene are LNHNV and YYDKDF (reference sequence). V lost 2 bases and J 4 bases, leaving 11 bases between the germline ends. The CDR3 runs to 14 residues. The CDR3 DNA reads as TGTGCCACCAGCAGAACAGGAGAACCCTATGGCTACACCTTC. Translated, it gives CATSRTGEPYGYTF.

This clone came up once. The rearrangement uses TRBV9 and TRBJ2-1; a weak D match, TRBD2 (5 bases). V lost 1 base to trimming and J lost 7 bases, with 18 bases between them. The CDR3 sequence is 16 residues long. Germline loops: CDR1 SGDLS, CDR2 YYNGEE. The CDR3 loop is CASSVSPGSLRNEQFF. The DNA for the CDR3 is TGTGCCAGCAGCGTAAGCCCGGGGAGCCTCAGAAATGAGCAGTTCTTC. Combining the CDR3 with reference TRBV9 and TRBJ2-1 gives the whole variable domain DSGVTQTPKHLITATGQRVTLRCSPRSGDLSVYWYQQSLDQGLQFLIQYYNGEERAKGNILERFSAQQFPDLHSELNLSSLELGDSALYFCASSVSPGSLRNEQFFGPGTRLTVL.

This clone has only one observation. The chain employs TRBV2 and TRBJ2-5; 7 bases are a match to TRBD1. V lost 3 bases and J lost 9; bases outside the gene matches: 16. Per the germline V gene, CDR1 is SNHLY and CDR2 is FYNNEI. The CDR3 runs 16 residues. The CDR3 region is CASSDRQGRQGTPQYF. CDR3 in DNA: TGTGCCAGCAGTGATCGGCAGGGGAGACAGGGAACGCCCCAGTACTTC.

This chain connects TRBV15 to TRBJ1-3, with TRBD1 matching over 7 bases. The CDR3 runs 17 residues. Unmatched junction bases numbered 5, after V lost 0 bases and J lost 0 bases. Germline loops: CDR1 LNHNV, CDR2 YYDKDF (reference sequence). CDR3 sequence (DNA): TGTGCCACCAGCAGAGATTACGGGACAGCCTCTGGAAACACCATATATTTT. It yields the protein CATSRDYGTASGNTIYF.

The rearrangement uses TRBV6-2 or TRBV6-3 and TRBJ1-1, with no clear D. V gave up 5 bases and J gave up 0 bases, with 4 bases separating them. The germline V gene has CDR1 MNHEY and CDR2 SVGEGT. This CDR3 contains 12 residues. This CDR3 reads CASSQMNTEAFF. The CDR3 DNA is TGTGCCAGCAGTCAGATGAACACTGAAGCTTTCTTT.